This paragraph covers one TCR beta chain sequence. This entry comes from a study of Ad26.COV2.S vaccination and SARS-CoV-2 variants. Treatment denoted: around 19 received Ad26.COV2.S at low or high dose, single or two shots; roughly five received placebo; per-sample allocation not given. Day 63 after the first injection of vaccine or placebo was the sampling time. Generated by immunoSEQ multiplex PCR, the TCRdb table keeps only in-frame clones and is missing some. In the table there are about 350,000 clones, about 85% of which are singletons. Sequencing was performed on peripheral blood, taken in a trial of Ad26.COV2.S vaccine versus placebo. This clonotype originated in a person between 18 and 65 years old who received the Ad26.COV2.S COVID-19 vaccine or a placebo.

CDR3 DNA sequence: TGCGCCAGCAGCCAAGATAGTAGCTCCGACACTGAAGCTTTCTTT. Translating it yields CASSQDSSSDTEAFF. V is TRBV4-3 and J is TRBJ1-1; D remains unclear. The germline V gene has CDR1 LGHNA and CDR2 YSLEER. V lost 0 bases and J lost 3, with 11 bases in between. This CDR3 has 15 amino acids.